Below, one T cell receptor beta chain is given with its context. The antigen is not known. This sample was included in a study of shared clonotypes between healthy human individuals. Clones were sequenced by immunoSEQ multiplex PCR, and TCRdb holds only the in-frame ones, with some missing. The repertoire holds millions of clones, approximately 92% seen once, with around 0.14% in the top ten. The CDR3 length is 14 residues. The germline CDR1 and CDR2 sequences are SGHDN and FVKESK. Trimming removed 4 bases from V and 4 bases from J, with 14 bases in between. Study-wide findings and caveats: Clonotypes shared by all four sorted-subset donors had higher generation probabilities than non-shared clonotypes.

The sequenced material came from naive CD4+ T cells sorted from blood. The subset denotes: CD45RA+ positively selected. The chain links TRBV14 to TRBJ2-7; D call uncertain. The origin of this receptor is a man between 18 and 35 years old in good health. CDR3 nucleotide sequence: TGTGCCAGCAGCCGGGGATCGGGTGGGTACGAGCAGTACTTC. Amino acids: CASSRGSGGYEQYF. Full variable domain (missing parts from reference TRBV14 and TRBJ2-7): EAGVTQFPSHSVIEKGQTVTLRCDPISGHDNLYWYRRVMGKEIKFLLHFVKESKQDESGMPNNRFLAERTGGTYSTLKVQPAELEDSGVYFCASSRGSGGYEQYFGPGTRLTVT.